Ten or more counts support the clone carrying this T cell receptor (beta chain). Its antigen is as yet unknown. This entry is derived from a study of Graves' ophthalmopathy and Graves' hyperthyroidism. The study, taken as a whole, reports: For separating ophthalmopathy from stable hyperthyroidism, a 13-signature model gave over 85% sensitivity and 81.08% specificity. Blood contained most expanded thyroid clonotypes exceeding 0.001 frequency.

Germline trimming cut 5 bases from V and 5 bases from J; bases unmatched to any gene: 17. Germline assignment: CDR1 MDHEN and CDR2 SYDVKM. CDR3 length: 17 residues. Amplification of the TCR beta CDR3 regions used RNA transcripts (as template). A first-round RT-PCR used HTBI primers, followed by a second-round multiplex PCR. TCRdb analysed the multiplex PCR reads with MiXCR anew, one entry per CDR3 protein. The sample yields about 210,000 distinct CDR3 sequences, about 32% seen once. Uncontrolled infections, pregnancy, lactation or other autoimmune diseases led to patient exclusion. PBMCs originated in approximately 9.1 ml of fresh peripheral blood.

The sequencing sample was made of peripheral blood. The TCR was taken from a man aged 50-60 years with Graves' ophthalmopathy. J is TRBJ2-5 and V is TRBV28; 7 positions match TRBD2. The CDR3 here is CASSGWAGAESGETQYF. The CDR3 DNA reads as TGTGCCAGCAGTGGCTGGGCGGGAGCAGAAAGTGGCGAGACCCAGTACTTC.